These 15 T cell receptor beta chains share one sample of origin, sequenced in a study of response to subunit inactivated influenza vaccine. Via MiXCR, TCRdb re-called the RT-PCR reads, giving one row per CDR3 protein. The sample comprises around 580,000 distinct CDR3 sequences, about 15% of which are singletons, and over 8.5% rests with the top ten. The sample consisted of PBMCs from blood, taken 11 to 12 days after vaccination. The receptor source for this set is a man aged 50 or older who received an inactivated influenza vaccine.

In its sample, this clonotype was seen a few times. The chain joins TRBV29-1 to TRBJ1-1, with D maybe TRBD1 (5 bases). Germline CDR1 and CDR2: SQVTM and ANQGSEA. Between the trimmed V and J ends, which lost 0 bases and 5 bases, there was a span of 13 bases. This CDR3 has 14 amino acids. CDR3 loop: CSVEEGGRGTEAFF. The CDR3 bases are TGCAGCGTTGAAGAGGGGGGGAGAGGGACTGAAGCTTTCTTT.

There are many counts of this clonotype. The chain joins TRBV20-1 to TRBJ1-2; D unresolved. V was clipped by 5 bases and J by 7 bases, with 17 bases between them. This CDR3 spans 13 amino acids. Germline CDR1 reads DFQATT; CDR2 reads SNEGSKA (reference sequence). The CDR3 here is CSAHSGQLSGYTF. For the CDR3, the DNA is TGCAGTGCTCACTCCGGTCAGCTCAGTGGCTACACCTTC.

This clonotype appeared a few times. The chain recombines TRBV4-3 with TRBJ2-1; D may be TRBD1 (5 bases). V was pared by 0 bases and J by 8 bases, with 14 bases between. This CDR3 is 15 amino acids long. The germline V gene encodes CDR1 LGHNA and CDR2 YSLEER. CDR3 residues: CASSQELGVVDEQFF. CDR3 in DNA: TGCGCCAGCAGCCAAGAGCTAGGGGTTGTCGATGAGCAGTTCTTC.

This clonotype was seen a handful of times. The chain uses TRBV18 and TRBJ2-1; no clear D gene. The CDR3 loop spans 13 amino acids. Germline V gene sequence: CDR1 KGHSH, CDR2 LQKENI. The V gene lost 0 bases and the J gene lost 4 bases, with 4 bases spanning the gap. The CDR3 region has the DNA TGTGCCAGCTCACCACCGGTGTACAATGAGCAGTTCTTC. Protein product: CASSPPVYNEQFF.

The chain carries TRBV7-9 and TRBJ2-3; no clear D. Germline V lookup: CDR1 SEHNR, CDR2 FQNEAQ (reference sequence). The length of the CDR3 is 17 residues. V was cut by 1 base and J by 0 bases, with 14 bases left in between. This CDR3 reads CASSLESGRASTDTQYF. The CDR3 nucleotides read TGTGCCAGCAGCTTAGAGTCCGGACGGGCTAGCACAGATACGCAGTATTTT.

This clonotype has just a few counts. The rearrangement joins TRBV20-1 to TRBJ2-3; D call uncertain. Trimming removed 0 bases from V and 6 bases from J, with 7 bases in between. The CDR3 consists of 12 residues. The germline CDR1 and CDR2 sequences are DFQATT and SNEGSKA (reference sequence). CDR3 in amino acids: CSARESPDTQYF. For the CDR3, the DNA is TGCAGTGCTAGAGAGTCACCTGATACGCAGTATTTT.

This clonotype appeared a few times. The genes are TRBV28 and TRBJ2-3; 10 bases are shared with TRBD2. CDR1 and CDR2 (germline): MDHEN, SYDVKM. There are 14 residues in the CDR3. V dropped 7 bases and J dropped 3; count of bases not matched to a gene: 4. The CDR3 DNA reads TGTGCCAGCAATAGCGGGGGGACAACAGATACGCAGTATTTT. Amino acid sequence: CASNSGGTTDTQYF.

The sample holds many counts of this clonotype. The CDR3 loop is CASSPGTEQETQYF. CDR3 nucleotides: TGTGCCAGCTCACCTGGGACAGAACAAGAGACCCAGTACTTC. The V and J genes are TRBV18 and TRBJ2-5; 7 nucleotides line up with TRBD1. J was trimmed by 2 bases and V by 3 bases; bases with no gene match: 3. Germline values: CDR1 KGHSH, CDR2 LQKENI. This CDR3 spans 14 amino acids.

The table lists this clonotype with a few counts. The V call is TRBV6-5, the J call TRBJ1-1, with TRBD1 matching over 9 bases. The V segment lost 3 bases and the J segment 4 bases; nucleotides outside the gene matches: 15. The germline V gene has CDR1 MNHEY and CDR2 SVGAGI. The CDR3 contains 18 residues. CDR3 protein: CASSYRGTGNYPSTEAFF. As DNA, the CDR3 is TGTGCCAGCAGTTATCGCGGGACAGGGAATTACCCGTCCACTGAAGCTTTCTTT.

This clonotype was picked up a small number of times. The genes are TRBV10-3 and TRBJ2-7; 11 bases are shared with TRBD2. CDR3 length equals 17 residues. J was trimmed by 2 bases and V by 3 bases; bases with no gene match: 9. Germline V gene data show CDR1 as ENHRY and CDR2 as SYGVKD. CDR3: CAISDTQGLAETYEQYF. The CDR3 DNA reads as TGTGCCATCAGTGACACTCAGGGACTAGCGGAGACCTACGAGCAGTACTTC.

V usage is TRBV7-2 and J usage is TRBJ2-4, with D possibly TRBD2 on 7 matching bases. In germline, CDR1 is SGHTA, CDR2 FQGNSA. Trimming took 6 bases from V and 0 from J, leaving 18 bases between them. This CDR3 contains 17 residues. The CDR3 sequence is CASSQGGLAAAKNIQYF. The CDR3 region has the DNA TGTGCCAGCAGTCAAGGGGGGCTAGCGGCAGCCAAAAACATTCAGTACTTC.

The chain combines TRBV20-1 with TRBJ2-5; TRBD1 matches at 9 bases. CDR1 and CDR2 from the germline V gene are DFQATT and SNEGSKA (reference sequence). This CDR3 comprises 14 residues. J was trimmed by 0 bases and V by 1 base; bases with no gene match: 0. The CDR3 spells CSARGDRDQETQYF. In nucleotides, the CDR3 is TGCAGTGCTAGAGGGGACAGGGACCAAGAGACCCAGTACTTC.

The sample holds a few counts of this clonotype. The chain carries TRBV27 and TRBJ2-7; D call uncertain. CDR3 size: 14 residues. Per the germline V gene, CDR1 is MNHEY and CDR2 is SMNVEV (reference sequence). V lost 6 bases and J 6 bases, leaving 18 bases between the germline ends. The CDR3 loop is CASRGPLGVGEQYF. CDR3 coding DNA: TGTGCCAGCAGGGGCCCCCTCGGCGTAGGCGAGCAGTACTTC.

This clonotype has a handful of counts. The gene calls are TRBV18 and TRBJ2-2; unclear D gene. The CDR3 is 12 residues long. CDR1 KGHSH and CDR2 LQKENI come from the germline V gene. The CDR3 region has the DNA TGTGCTCAAGGAAAATACACCGGGGAGCTGTTTTTT. Amino acid sequence: CAQGKYTGELFF.

The table lists this clonotype with a few counts. The V gene is TRBV7-2, the J gene TRBJ2-7; 15 bases are shared with TRBD2. The V gene end was trimmed by 5 bases and the J gene end by 10 bases; junction bases not matched to a gene: 9. Germline CDR1 reads SGHTA; CDR2 reads FQGNSA. There are 15 residues in the CDR3. The CDR3 nucleotides read TGTGCCAGCAGCCTAGGGACTAGCGGGAGGCTCGGCCAGTACTTC. Translated, it gives CASSLGTSGRLGQYF. Full variable domain (rest looked up from reference TRBV7-2 and TRBJ2-7): GAGVSQSPSNKVTEKGKDVELRCDPISGHTALYWYRQSLGQGLEFLIYFQGNSAPDKSGLPSDRFSAERTGGSVSTLTIQRTQQEDSAVYLCASSLGTSGRLGQYFGPGTRLTVT.